This T cell receptor beta chain came from a study of OX40 agonist ivuxolimab in advanced cancers. Broadly, across the study: Ivuxolimab, which targeted the costimulatory receptor OX40 (CD134), was an agonistic, fully human IgG2 monoclonal antibody. Partial responses were achieved by three dose-escalation patients, of whom one had hepatocellular carcinoma and two had cutaneous melanoma. Of the roughly 54 dose-escalation patients, hepatocellular carcinoma was present in 19, melanoma in approximately 15, renal cell carcinoma in 9 and head and neck cancer in 9. Patients were allowed to have had prior anti-PD-1, anti-PD-L1 or anti-CTLA-4 therapy, and approximately 41% of the dose-escalation patients had previously received checkpoint inhibitors. Peripheral TCRbeta sequencing aimed to test whether ivuxolimab altered TCR sequence diversity and caused clonal T-cell expansion. The paper describes the monotherapy dose-escalation part (N = 52 patients) of the phase I trial of ivuxolimab. In the dose-escalation cohort, roughly 82% of patients were male, and the mean age was around 65 years with a range of about 20 to 80. Intravenous ivuxolimab was administered to patients every 2 weeks at six dose levels: 0.01, 0.1, 0.3, 1.5, 3 and 10 mg/kg.

The germline V gene gives CDR1 as MNHNS and CDR2 as SASEGT. The trim is 4 bases for V and 0 bases for J, with a gap of 13 bases between the germline ends. The CDR3 sequence holds 15 residues, the cysteine and valine included. Only the CDR3 portion is preserved as DNA: 45 bases, with reading frame beginning at the first base. The study at large found these results: Low levels of normalized T-cell clonal expansion were also seen in some patients who did not respond. At doses from 0.1 to 3.0 mg/kg, clonal expansion was seen in both CD4+ and CD8+ blood T cells between baseline and week 6. The antigen specificity of the clonally expanded peripheral T cells was not determined. On average, CD8+ T cells showed more expanded clones than CD4+ T cells after ivuxolimab. In the 0.1-3.0 mg/kg groups, partial responders were among the patients with the lowest normalized peripheral clonal expansion, particularly in CD8+ T cells.

In the case of this clone: Its antigen is not yet known. The input lacks base qualities; no much larger clone sits a single base away.

The trial excluded patients who had a history of autoimmune disease or were on systemic immunosuppression. In every dose cohort, peripheral blood was drawn for TCR sequencing at baseline, cycle 4 day 1, and cycle 7 day 1. The samples were drawn from a first-in-human, open-label, multicenter phase I dose-escalation trial of ivuxolimab. The trial enrolled adults with locally advanced or metastatic head and neck squamous cell, hepatocellular, melanoma or renal cell carcinoma. Before TCR sequencing, CD4+ T cells and CD8+ T cells were sorted from peripheral blood as separate populations. Genomic DNA was extracted from sorted cells for sequencing of the TCRbeta CDR3 region. The immunoSEQ Assay was used for sequencing of TCRbeta CDR3 regions. Drawn from immuneACCESS, this table holds only the in-frame rearrangements with V and J called that TCRdb kept. Clones are partly lost; checked studies trace under half to an unresolved V gene and leave the rest unexplained. The sample table contains around 70,000 clones; only one count was recorded for around four fifths of them. Of the sample, approximately 10% is held by the ten largest clones.

This specimen was CD4+ or CD8+ T cells sorted from blood, taken in a trial of the OX40 agonist ivuxolimab. The chain was built from TRBV6-1 and TRBJ2-7, with the D gene not confidently named. This receptor was taken from an adult with an advanced solid tumor such as melanoma, head and neck, liver or kidney cancer. The CDR3 protein sequence reads: CASSVGPMSSYEQYV. The DNA sequence is given as TGTGCCAGCAGTGTAGGACCGATGAGCTCCTACGAGCAGTACGTC.